The 21 T cell receptor beta chains below come from one sample, sequenced in a study of metastatic and nonmetastatic thyroid tumors. No patient had received any treatment before thyroid surgery. With MiXCR, TCRdb called clones anew from the PCR reads. The table has tens of thousands of clones, over 25% seen once; the top ten hold around 16%. Sequencing was carried out using blood. These receptor sequences come from a male donor with papillary thyroid cancer or a benign thyroid nodule (not recorded which). Some clones in this sample may be carry-over from other donors' samples.

The chain is built from TRBV18 and TRBJ1-1; no clear D. This CDR3 has 14 amino acids. Trimming left V 1 base short and J 1 base short, with 7 bases between. Germline V lookup: CDR1 KGHSH, CDR2 LQKENI. The CDR3 spells CASSPQGPNTEAFF. The DNA of the CDR3 is TGTGCCAGCTCACCACAGGGCCCGAACACTGAAGCTTTCTTT. The full variable domain, in which reference TRBV18 and TRBJ1-1 provide the parts outside the CDR3, is NAGVMQNPRHLVRRRGQEARLRCSPMKGHSHVYWYRQLPEEGLKFMVYLQKENIIDESGMPKERFSAEFPKEGPSILRIQQVVRGDSAAYFCASSPQGPNTEAFFGQGTRLTVV.

This clone was recorded many times. J is TRBJ2-1 and V is TRBV7-2, with D hard to call. Germline V gene lookup returns CDR1 SGHTA and CDR2 FQGNSA. This CDR3 is 14 amino acids long. Trimming pared 1 base from V and 4 bases from J, leaving 8 bases between. CDR3 coding DNA: TGTGCCAGCAGCTTAGTACAGATGTACAATGAGCAGTTCTTC. It encodes CASSLVQMYNEQFF.

The chain uses TRBV30 and TRBJ2-7; D remains ambiguous. The CDR3 totals 11 residues. Trimming removed 4 bases from V and 5 bases from J, with 9 bases in between. Germline CDR1 GTSNPN, CDR2 SVGIG (reference sequence). The DNA for the CDR3 is TGTGCCTGGATCATGGTACACGAGCAGTACTTC. Its translation: CAWIMVHEQYF.

This clone was recorded many times. J is TRBJ1-4 and V is TRBV19; D is undetermined. The germline V gene has CDR1 LNHDA and CDR2 SQIVND (reference sequence). The CDR3 sequence is 15 residues long. Trimming took 7 bases from V and 8 from J, leaving 20 bases between them. The CDR3 loop reads CASTSDYGGKEKLFF. CDR3 nucleotides: TGTGCCAGTACCTCAGACTACGGCGGCAAGGAAAAACTGTTTTTT.

The J gene is TRBJ1-5, the V gene TRBV13; D is unclear. Germline CDR1 reads PRHDT; CDR2 reads FYEKMQ (reference sequence). V was shortened by 3 bases and J by 0 bases, with 12 bases between the two germline ends. The CDR3 totals 16 residues. CDR3 region: CASSFFMAGSNQPQHF. In DNA form, the CDR3 reads TGTGCCAGCAGCTTTTTCATGGCGGGTAGCAATCAGCCCCAGCATTTT.

This clone was observed many times. The chain links TRBV4-1 to TRBJ2-7; D is perhaps TRBD2 (6 bases). Germline values: CDR1 MGHRA, CDR2 YSYEKL. The germline V and J ends were trimmed by 2 bases and 0 bases, with 23 bases remaining between them. This CDR3 comprises 19 residues. Here the CDR3 reads CASSQIFTPGLLSSYEQYF. The CDR3 nucleotides read TGCGCCAGCAGCCAAATTTTTACACCGGGACTTCTGAGCTCCTACGAGCAGTACTTC.

Worth noting for this clone: At one end the junction does not follow the germline gene, possibly because of a read error. The chain uses TRBV6-1 and TRBJ2-7; tentative D call: TRBD2 (5 bases). Germline assignment: CDR1 MNHNS and CDR2 SASEGT. The CDR3 is 14 amino acids. The CDR3 DNA reads TGTGCCAGCGGTCGTGCACTAGTTCCCTACGATCAGTACTTC. Its protein product is CASGRALVPYDQYF.

This clone was detected only once. The gene calls are TRBV2 and TRBJ1-2; 7 nucleotides agree with TRBD1. CDR1 SNHLY and CDR2 FYNNEI come from the germline V gene. CDR3 length: 14 amino acids. Germline trimming cut 6 bases from V and 0 bases from J; bases unmatched to any gene: 4. As DNA, the CDR3 is TGTGCCAGCAGCGAGGGGGCTGCTAACTATGGCTACACCTTC. It is translated as CASSEGAANYGYTF.

This clone came up many times. The chain joins TRBV12-5 to TRBJ1-5; 7 bases match TRBD1. CDR3 size: 14 residues. Losses at the gene ends were 5 bases for V and 7 bases for J; bases not matched to a gene: 8. Germline V gene lookup returns CDR1 LGHNT and CDR2 FRNRAP. The CDR3 sequence is CASGPPQGEQPQHF. CDR3 DNA: TGTGCTAGTGGTCCACCCCAGGGGGAACAGCCCCAGCATTTT.

In this sample, this clone turned up a few times. The chain employs TRBV6-1 and TRBJ2-2, with D possibly being TRBD2 (6 bases). Trimming pared 6 bases from V and 5 bases from J, leaving 22 bases between. The CDR3 has 17 amino acids. The V gene's germline CDR1 is MNHNS and CDR2 SASEGT. CDR3: CASSRAGGMSGTGELFF. The CDR3 region has the DNA TGTGCCAGCAGCCGGGCTGGCGGGATGTCGGGGACCGGGGAGCTGTTTTTT.

This clone is medium-sized by share. V usage is TRBV5-1 and J usage is TRBJ1-3; D is unclear. Trimming left V 7 bases short and J 2 bases short, with 13 bases between. The V gene's germline CDR1 is SGHRS and CDR2 YFSETQ. This CDR3 contains 14 residues. CDR3 sequence reads: CASARETAGNTIYF. Written as DNA, the CDR3 is TGCGCCAGCGCCAGAGAAACAGCTGGAAACACCATATATTTT.

This clone came up many times. The junction departs from germline at one end; a sequencing error may be responsible. The gene calls are TRBV7-6 and TRBJ2-2, with TRBD1 matching over 7 bases. CDR3 length: 16 amino acids. In germline, CDR1 is SGHVS, CDR2 FNYEAQ. CDR3 nucleotides: TGTGCCAGCAGCGTAGCAGGGGGTACGAACACCGGGGAGCTGTTTTTT. Protein sequence: CASSVAGGTNTGELFF.

This clone occurred many times. This may be a read error, as it is one base from a much larger clone. This same CDR3 is encoded by further DNA sequences in the sample. This sequence joins TRBV9 and TRBJ2-1; TRBD2 matches at 10 bases. CDR3 size: 16 residues. J lost 4 bases, V lost 0 bases, and 4 bases had no gene match. Germline CDR1 SGDLS, CDR2 YYNGEE. The CDR3 spells CASSVGTSGKYNEQFF. The DNA for the CDR3 is TGTGCCAGCAGCGTAGGAACTAGCGGGAAGTACAATGAGCAGTTCTTC.

The chain combines TRBV11-2 with TRBJ2-7; D remains ambiguous. Germline lookup yields CDR1 SGHAT and CDR2 FQNNGV. The CDR3 loop spans 10 amino acids. V dropped 8 bases and J dropped 2 bases, with 4 bases sitting between them. The CDR3 region is CASPAYEQYF. The DNA of the CDR3 is TGTGCCAGCCCGGCCTACGAGCAGTACTTC.

This clone was observed many times. J is TRBJ1-1 and V is TRBV11-2; D remains ambiguous. The CDR3 spans 13 residues. V was pared by 1 base and J by 0 bases, with 3 bases between. Germline lookup yields CDR1 SGHAT and CDR2 FQNNGV. CDR3 DNA: TGTGCCAGCAGCTTAGCCCTGAACACTGAAGCTTTCTTT. Protein product: CASSLALNTEAFF.

This clone was observed many times. The V gene is TRBV5-1, the J gene TRBJ2-3; TRBD2 aligns across 10 bases. Germline V CDR1 and CDR2: SGHRS, YFSETQ. This CDR3 is 16 amino acids long. After removal of 5 bases from V and 2 bases from J, the junction contained 8 bases not matched to a gene. The CDR3 protein is CASSLLAGEPTDTQYF. CDR3 nucleotides: TGCGCCAGCAGTCTCCTAGCGGGAGAGCCCACAGATACGCAGTATTTT.

The table lists this clone with a few counts. V is TRBV6-1 and J is TRBJ2-7; weak D call: TRBD1 (5 bases). This CDR3 has 15 amino acids. The V and J ends lost 7 bases and 4 bases respectively, with 20 bases between them. Per germline, CDR1 MNHNS and CDR2 SASEGT. This chain's CDR3 is CASKEGRQWIYEQYF. The CDR3 nucleotides read TGTGCCAGCAAAGAAGGTCGACAGTGGATATACGAGCAGTACTTC.

This clone was counted many times. The chain uses TRBV6-2 or TRBV6-3 and TRBJ1-2; possibly TRBD1 for D (5 bases). The length of the CDR3 is 13 residues. Germline CDR1 MNHEY, CDR2 SVGEGT. V gave up 9 bases and J gave up 2 bases, with 13 bases separating them. In DNA form, the CDR3 reads TGTGCCAGTACAACGGGGCCCAACTATGGCTACACCTTC. Translating it yields CASTTGPNYGYTF.

There are many counts of this clone. The chain combines TRBV18 with TRBJ2-7, with 7 nucleotides matching TRBD1. The V gene's germline CDR1 is KGHSH and CDR2 LQKENI. The CDR3 loop spans 15 amino acids. J lost 3 bases, V lost 6 bases, and 11 bases had no gene match. In DNA, the CDR3 is TGTGCCAGCTCTCCTAGACAGGGTGTTGGCTACGAGCAGTACTTC. Translating gives CASSPRQGVGYEQYF. Filled out from reference TRBV18 and TRBJ2-7, the complete variable domain reads NAGVMQNPRHLVRRRGQEARLRCSPMKGHSHVYWYRQLPEEGLKFMVYLQKENIIDESGMPKERFSAEFPKEGPSILRIQQVVRGDSAAYFCASSPRQGVGYEQYFGPGTRLTVT.

The V and J genes are TRBV10-3 and TRBJ2-5; D is possibly TRBD2 (6 bases). The germline gives CDR1 ENHRY, CDR2 SYGVKD. V dropped 3 bases and J dropped 3 bases, with 14 bases sitting between them. This CDR3 has 15 residues. CDR3 sequence reads: CAISEVSSAKETQYF. The CDR3 DNA is TGTGCCATCAGTGAAGTCTCTAGCGCCAAAGAGACCCAGTACTTC.

This clone rates as medium-sized (0.01 to 0.1%). CDR3 sequence reads: CASSEAFF. CDR3 nucleotides: TGTGCCAGCAGTGAAGCTTTCTTT. The chain carries TRBV6-1 and TRBJ1-1; no firm D call. The germline V and J ends were trimmed by 0 bases and 13 bases, with 0 bases remaining between them. The CDR3 consists of 8 residues. CDR1 and CDR2 from the germline V gene are MNHNS and SASEGT.